This is a list of T cell receptor beta chains from one sample in a study of OX40 agonist ivuxolimab in advanced cancers. The table came from immunoSEQ multiplex PCR; TCRdb's copy has only in-frame clones and leaves some out. This table holds tens of thousands of clones, around 83% found once. The specimen was CD4+ or CD8+ T cells sorted from blood, collected in a trial of the OX40 agonist ivuxolimab. The receptors come from an adult with an advanced solid tumor such as melanoma, head and neck, liver or kidney cancer. Each CDR3 is given without its conserved first and last residue. Rows give clone size only sometimes, using once, few, many, or a class for an expanded clone.

16 . TRBV9 ASSADPGLAGGTDTQY
10 . TRBV2 ASSRRQETQY
12 . TRBV18 ASSPGTSPDTQY
13 . TRBV6-5 ASSPGQGNTGELF
12 . TRBV28 ASSSPVPSYGYT
14 . TRBV4-1 ASSLGGILSGNTIY
13 . TRBV11-2 ASSTGTAYNEKLF
13 . TRBV18 ASSPGTDSYNEQF
12 . TRBV11-2 ASSSRRGNEKLF
13 . TRBV5-8 ASSGYGGYSYEQY
15 . TRBV9 ASSVGSTGKNGEKLF
12 . TRBV5-4 ASSGQGSNSPLH
10 . TRBV5-4 ASRQYTDTQY
12 . TRBV5-1 ASSPGALGEEQY
15 . TRBV28 ASSSILGGRGNQPQH
14 few TRBV7-9 ASSSFDRARMYEQY
14 . TRBV5-1 ASSRMGQTNTGELF
13 . TRBV5-6 ASSPSYDNNSPLH
13 . TRBV5-4 ASSNQGVGDEKLF
10 . TRBV29-1 SGNRGGETQY
9 . TRBV28 ASSAAWGYT
12 . TRBV15 ATSRDRSGEKLF
11 . TRBV12-5 ASGLAFGGEQY
8 few TRBV29-1 SVVGRYGF
10 . TRBV6-1 ASTNSREGAF
11 . TRBV7-2 ASSLAAAVGYT
10 . TRBV7-2 ASGAGLFEQF
11 . TRBV6-5 ASSYQGSYGYT
14 . TRBV2 ASNQGVSANTGELF
12 once TRBV7-3 ASSLQTGNQPQH
13 . TRBV5-1 ASRRESGGAYEQY
15 . TRBV5-4 ASSRTGTGESDTEAF
13 . TRBV30 AWSFWTGKNEKLF